This TCR beta chain is drawn from a study of PD-1 blockade in classical Hodgkin lymphoma. Germline-derived CDR1 and CDR2 are MNHNS and SASEGT. Trimming removed 7 bases from V and 5 bases from J, with 9 bases in between. The CDR3 has 13 amino acids. Profiling relied on immunoSEQ multiplex PCR, and the TCRdb table lists in-frame clones only, not all of them. This sample carries about 26,000 clones, 67% of them seen once, and the ten largest clones take roughly 10%. All patients experienced relapse after autologous stem cell transplantation, and brentuximab vedotin exposure was variable. Classifying best responses yielded complete response, partial response or progressive disease. This clone has more than one count but fewer than ten. Its antigen is still unknown. Findings and caveats of the study: The origin of the repertoire differences remains undefined, with disease activity or prior therapy as possible causes.

This sample comprised peripheral blood mononuclear cells (PBMCs), obtained before the second cycle of nivolumab. The chain carries TRBV6-1 and TRBJ1-6, with D unresolved. The TCR sequence derives from a human donor with classical Hodgkin lymphoma. The chain's CDR3 is CASTQQDNSPLHF. Here the CDR3 DNA reads TGTGCCAGCACACAGCAGGATAATTCACCCCTCCACTTT.